This record concerns one TCR beta chain sequence. Its antigen is still unknown. Both 60 Vbeta primers and 13 Jbeta primers went into the PCR. Assay used: immunoSEQ multiplex PCR; TCRdb lists only in-frame clones, some missing. The data show 130,000 to 150,000 clones, roughly four fifths seen once. Germline V gene data show CDR1 as MGHRA and CDR2 as YSYEKL. V lost 2 bases to trimming and J lost 7 bases; unmatched junction nucleotides: 7. The CDR3 has 16 residues. These data originate in a study of cytomegalovirus exposure and HLA in healthy donors. Study results and caveats: Researchers reported in a later analysis that common viral pathogens appeared linked to several top clusters. TRBV6-2, TRBV6-3 and some other V segments were excluded as indistinguishable. The majority of TCR sequences were rare, yet some public TCRs appeared in many donors.

Although they were nominally healthy when sampled, donors likely had unrecorded immune exposures. The TCR sequence derives from a man under 40 in good health and CMV-seropositive. Sequencing was done on a sample of PBMCs. The V call is TRBV4-1, the J call TRBJ2-1, with 11 bases matching TRBD2. Written as DNA, the CDR3 is TGCGCCAGCAGCCAAACCGGGACTAGCGGAATTAATGAGCAGTTCTTC. Translating it yields CASSQTGTSGINEQFF.